This is a list of T cell receptor beta chains from one sample in a study of OX40 agonist ivuxolimab in advanced cancers. Sequencing was performed with immunoSEQ multiplex PCR; in TCRdb, only in-frame clones are kept and a portion is missing. Altogether about 82,000 clones are present, roughly 80% being singletons, with the ten largest covering approximately 0.79%. Sequenced material: CD4+ or CD8+ T cells sorted from blood, taken in a trial of the OX40 agonist ivuxolimab. Receptors originate from an adult with an advanced solid tumor such as melanoma, head and neck, liver or kidney cancer. Each CDR3 is given with its conserved first and last residue. Each record gives: V gene, clone size, D gene, J gene, CDR3 DNA, CDR3 protein. D genes are given only for firm matches. The size entry is marked missing in some rows and otherwise reads once, few, many or a size class.

v_gene: TRBV18; abundance: NA; d_gene: NA; j_gene: TRBJ1-1; CDR3nt: TGTGCCAGCTCACCACAGCAGGGGATTCGCACTGAAGCTTTCTTT; CDR3aa: CASSPQQGIRTEAFF
v_gene: TRBV29-1; abundance: once; d_gene: NA; j_gene: TRBJ1-1; CDR3nt: TGCAGCGTTAGGCCCCCGGGGAACACTGAAGCTTTCTTT; CDR3aa: CSVRPPGNTEAFF
v_gene: TRBV11-2; abundance: once; d_gene: TRBD1; j_gene: TRBJ2-2; CDR3nt: TGTGCCAGCAGCTTCGGGACAGCTAACACCGGGGAGCTGTTTTTT; CDR3aa: CASSFGTANTGELFF
v_gene: TRBV4-3; abundance: NA; d_gene: NA; j_gene: TRBJ1-4; CDR3nt: TGCGCCAGCAGCCGGGACCCAGGGGCGATCAATGAAAAACTGTTTTTT; CDR3aa: CASSRDPGAINEKLFF
v_gene: TRBV5-1; abundance: NA; d_gene: NA; j_gene: TRBJ1-5; CDR3nt: TGCGCCAGCAGCTCGGATAGCAATCAGCCCCAGCATTTT; CDR3aa: CASSSDSNQPQHF
v_gene: TRBV2; abundance: few; d_gene: NA; j_gene: TRBJ1-5; CDR3nt: TGTGCCAGCAGTGTATCCGACAGCAATCAGCCCCAGCATTTT; CDR3aa: CASSVSDSNQPQHF
v_gene: TRBV11-1; abundance: NA; d_gene: NA; j_gene: TRBJ2-3; CDR3nt: TGTGCCAGCAGCTTAGCCACAGAACGCACAGATACGCAGTATTTT; CDR3aa: CASSLATERTDTQYF
v_gene: TRBV7-8; abundance: once; d_gene: TRBD2; j_gene: TRBJ2-3; CDR3nt: TGTGCCAGCAGCTTAGGGACTAGCGGTCTTGGTGATACGCAGTATTTT; CDR3aa: CASSLGTSGLGDTQYF
v_gene: TRBV4-1; abundance: once; d_gene: NA; j_gene: TRBJ2-1; CDR3nt: TGCGCCAGCAGCCAAGTCGGGGGTTACAATGAGCAGTTCTTC; CDR3aa: CASSQVGGYNEQFF
v_gene: TRBV5-1; abundance: NA; d_gene: TRBD2; j_gene: TRBJ2-5; CDR3nt: TGCGCCAGCAGCTTGTCACTAGCGGGGGGGCAAGAGACCCAGTACTTC; CDR3aa: CASSLSLAGGQETQYF
v_gene: TRBV2; abundance: NA; d_gene: NA; j_gene: TRBJ1-3; CDR3nt: TGTGCCAGCAGTGATCAGGGAAGAAACACCATATATTTT; CDR3aa: CASSDQGRNTIYF
v_gene: TRBV2; abundance: NA; d_gene: NA; j_gene: TRBJ1-5; CDR3nt: TGTGCCAGCAGAGCGGGACTCTTAAACGAATATAGCAATCAGCCCCAGCATTTT; CDR3aa: CASRAGLLNEYSNQPQHF
v_gene: TRBV5-8; abundance: few; d_gene: NA; j_gene: TRBJ1-1; CDR3nt: TGTGCCAGCAGCTTGTTAGGGGAGAACACTGAAGCTTTCTTT; CDR3aa: CASSLLGENTEAFF
v_gene: TRBV7-9; abundance: NA; d_gene: NA; j_gene: TRBJ2-5; CDR3nt: TGTGCCAGCATCCCCCAAGAGACCCAGTACTTC; CDR3aa: CASIPQETQYF
v_gene: TRBV6-5; abundance: NA; d_gene: NA; j_gene: TRBJ1-2; CDR3nt: TGTGCCAGCATTCAAAGGGGGGGGAACTATGGCTACACCTTC; CDR3aa: CASIQRGGNYGYTF
v_gene: TRBV19; abundance: NA; d_gene: TRBD1; j_gene: TRBJ1-1; CDR3nt: TGTGCCAGTAGTATCAACCCTGGACAGGGCTTGAACACTGAAGCTTTCTTT; CDR3aa: CASSINPGQGLNTEAFF
v_gene: TRBV6-5; abundance: NA; d_gene: NA; j_gene: TRBJ1-4; CDR3nt: TGTGCCAGCAGTTACAGTGTGGCTAATGAAAAACTGTTTTTT; CDR3aa: CASSYSVANEKLFF
v_gene: TRBV27; abundance: NA; d_gene: TRBD1; j_gene: TRBJ2-3; CDR3nt: TGTGCCAGCAGTAGGACAGGGGGGCCAGCAGATACGCAGTATTTT; CDR3aa: CASSRTGGPADTQYF
v_gene: TRBV9; abundance: NA; d_gene: TRBD1; j_gene: TRBJ1-4; CDR3nt: TGTGCCAGCAGCGTCACGTCTCAGGGGGTTGGTGAAAAACTGTTTTTT; CDR3aa: CASSVTSQGVGEKLFF
v_gene: TRBV7-2; abundance: NA; d_gene: TRBD1; j_gene: TRBJ2-4; CDR3nt: TGTGCCAGCAGCTTAGAACAGGGGAATACCAAAAACATTCAGTACTTC; CDR3aa: CASSLEQGNTKNIQYF